These T cell receptor beta chains were read from a single sample in a study of T cell repertoires in cytomegalovirus infection. TCRdb called the reads again in MiXCR, with one record for every CDR3 protein. The data show approximately 180,000 distinct CDR3 sequences, roughly a sixth seen once. The specimen sequenced was CD8+ T cells from PBMCs. The receptors here all came from a human donor in good health (CMV status not recorded). Some clones in this sample may be carry-over from other donors' samples. Each CDR3 is given with its conserved first and last residue. The order of the fields is D gene, clone size, V gene, J gene, CDR3 DNA, CDR3 protein. D genes are given only for firm matches. The size entry is marked missing in some rows and otherwise reads once, few, many or a size class.

>-|-|TRBV7-2|TRBJ2-3
TGTGCCAGCAACCTCCGGGCAGGCAGAAGAAACACAGATACGCAGTATTTT
CASNLRAGRRNTDTQYF
>-|few|TRBV29-1|TRBJ2-7
TGCAGCGTTGCCGGGACGGGACGCAAAACCTACGAGCAGTACTTC
CSVAGTGRKTYEQYF
>TRBD2|-|TRBV6-5|TRBJ2-1
TGTGCCAGCAGTTCCTCGGGACTAGCGGTTAATGAGCAGTTCTTC
CASSSSGLAVNEQFF
>-|many|TRBV7-2|TRBJ1-1
TGTGCCAGCAAGTCAGGTGGGAACACTGAAGCTTTCTTT
CASKSGGNTEAFF
>TRBD2|-|TRBV6-6|TRBJ2-7
TGTGCCAGCAGTTACAGAGCGGGGGCCCACGAGCAGTACTTC
CASSYRAGAHEQYF
>TRBD2|few|TRBV4-1|TRBJ2-7
TGTGCCAGCAGCCAAGATCAGGGTAGCGGGGGAGGTGAGCAGTACTTC
CASSQDQGSGGGEQYF
>TRBD1|many|TRBV7-2|TRBJ2-7
TGTGCCAGCAGCCCCTGGACAGGCACCTACGAGCAGTACTTC
CASSPWTGTYEQYF
>-|-|TRBV6-2/TRBV6-3|TRBJ2-5
TGTGCCAGCAGCTCCACACTTCGACTAGAAGAGACCCAGTACTTC
CASSSTLRLEETQYF
>-|-|TRBV11-3|TRBJ2-1
TGTGCCAGCAGCTTAGATAACGGGGAAACCTACAATGAGCAGTTCTTC
CASSLDNGETYNEQFF
>-|-|TRBV6-5|TRBJ2-2
TGTGCCAGCAGTTACGCGTTTGAGACAACGAACACCGGGGAGCTGTTTTTT
CASSYAFETTNTGELFF
>TRBD2|-|TRBV19|TRBJ2-1
TGTGCCAGTAGTTATTCAGCGGGGGCCTACAATGAGCAGTTCTTC
CASSYSAGAYNEQFF
>TRBD1|-|TRBV7-9|TRBJ1-1
TGTGCCAGCAGCTTTGGGGACAGGGGAAAGTTAGCTTTCTTT
CASSFGDRGKLAFF
>-|few|TRBV7-2|TRBJ1-1
TGTGCCAGCAGCTTAGACAACAGGTACGCGAACACTGAAGCTTTCTTT
CASSLDNRYANTEAFF
>-|-|TRBV28|TRBJ2-7
TGTGCCAGCAGTTTCAGGCAAACCTACGAGCAGTACTTC
CASSFRQTYEQYF
>-|-|TRBV6-5|TRBJ2-5
TGTGCCAGCACGGACGGAATCCAAGAGACCCAGTACTTC
CASTDGIQETQYF
>TRBD2|-|TRBV7-6|TRBJ2-1
TGTGCCAGCAGCCGCCCAACTAGCGGGGGGATCACGGGGAATGAGCAGTTCTTC
CASSRPTSGGITGNEQFF
>-|-|TRBV5-5|TRBJ2-7
TGTGCCAGCAGCTTGGGGGTCAGAGGGCTCTACGAGCAGTACTTC
CASSLGVRGLYEQYF
>TRBD2|-|TRBV7-2|TRBJ2-5
TGTGCCAGCAGCTCGCAGACTAGCGGGGGGGAAGAGACCCAGTACTTC
CASSSQTSGGEETQYF
>TRBD1|-|TRBV20-1|TRBJ2-7
TGCAGTGCTAGAGCTCAGGCAGGACAGGGGGTTTACGAGCAGTACTTC
CSARAQAGQGVYEQYF
>-|few|TRBV28|TRBJ2-3
TGTGCCAGCAGTGCGGACAGTGGGAGGACAGATACGCAGTATTTT
CASSADSGRTDTQYF
>-|-|TRBV6-1|TRBJ2-3
TGTGCCAGCGGTAGCACAGATACGCAGTATTTT
CASGSTDTQYF
>-|many|TRBV7-2|TRBJ1-2
TGTGCCAGCAGCCAAAACTGGGGTGGCTACACCTTC
CASSQNWGGYTF
>-|-|TRBV20-1|TRBJ1-2
TGCAGTGCTAGAGATTGGGGGGGGTATGGCTACACCTTC
CSARDWGGYGYTF
>TRBD2|few|TRBV12-3/TRBV12-4|TRBJ2-3
TGTGCCAGCAGCAACCCGACAATAGCGGGGGGCGGAACCGATACGCAGTATTTT
CASSNPTIAGGGTDTQYF
>-|few|TRBV7-9|TRBJ1-1
TGTGCCAGCAGCCCGGCCAGGTCTGGGACTGAAGCTTTCTTT
CASSPARSGTEAFF
>-|few|TRBV5-6|TRBJ1-1
TGTGCCAGCAGCTTGTCCTTACCGGGCCCTGGGAACACTGAAGCTTTCTTT
CASSLSLPGPGNTEAFF